This T cell receptor (beta chain) was identified in a study of T cells after posttransplantation cyclophosphamide. Here immunoSEQ multiplex PCR was the method, and the copy in TCRdb shows in-frame clones only, minus some. The sample yields roughly 16,000 clones, without any singletons. Cyclophosphamide on days +3 and +4 followed busulfan-fludarabine conditioning and a marrow graft. This clone was recorded many times. The source was PBMCs, collected after allogeneic stem cell transplant with posttransplant cyclophosphamide. The TCR was taken from a female patient between 30 and 39 years old who received an allogeneic stem cell transplant from a related donor, was CMV-positive, and had no GVHD. T cells may partly derive from the graft donor.

The chain's CDR3 is CASGGRGTEQFF. The CDR3 DNA follows: TGTGCCAGTGGGGGGAGGGGAACTGAGCAGTTCTTC. The chain couples TRBV6-1 to TRBJ2-1; 7 bases agree with TRBD2. The CDR3 runs to 12 residues. The ends lost 9 bases at V and 9 bases at J; junction bases unmatched: 8. Looked up from germline, CDR1 is MNHNS and CDR2 is SASEGT.